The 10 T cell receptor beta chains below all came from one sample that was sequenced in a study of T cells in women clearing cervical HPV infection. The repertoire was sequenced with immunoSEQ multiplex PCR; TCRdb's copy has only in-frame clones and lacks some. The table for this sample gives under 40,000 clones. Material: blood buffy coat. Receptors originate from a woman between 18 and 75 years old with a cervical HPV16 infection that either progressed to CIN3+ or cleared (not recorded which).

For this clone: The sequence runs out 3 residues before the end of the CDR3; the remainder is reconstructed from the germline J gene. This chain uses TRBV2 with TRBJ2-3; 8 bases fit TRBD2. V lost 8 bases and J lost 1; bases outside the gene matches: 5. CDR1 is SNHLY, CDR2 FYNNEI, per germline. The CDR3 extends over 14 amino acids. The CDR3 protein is CASDRRGGTDTQYF. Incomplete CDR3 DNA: TGTGCCAGCGATCGGCGGGGGGGCACAGATACG.

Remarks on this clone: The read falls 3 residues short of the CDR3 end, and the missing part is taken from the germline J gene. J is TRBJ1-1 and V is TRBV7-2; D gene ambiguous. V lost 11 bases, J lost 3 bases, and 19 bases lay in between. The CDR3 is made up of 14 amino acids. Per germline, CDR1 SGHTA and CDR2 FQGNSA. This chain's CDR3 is CASTSGQIDTEAFF. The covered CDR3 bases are TGTGCCTCCACGAGCGGGCAGATCGACACTGAA.

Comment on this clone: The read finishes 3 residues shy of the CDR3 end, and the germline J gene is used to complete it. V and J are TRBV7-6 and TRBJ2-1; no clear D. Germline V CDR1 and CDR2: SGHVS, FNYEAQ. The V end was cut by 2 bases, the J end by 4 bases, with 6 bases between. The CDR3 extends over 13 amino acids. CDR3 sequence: CASSLTGYNEQFF. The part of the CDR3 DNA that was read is TGTGCCAGCAGCTTAACCGGTTACAATGAG.

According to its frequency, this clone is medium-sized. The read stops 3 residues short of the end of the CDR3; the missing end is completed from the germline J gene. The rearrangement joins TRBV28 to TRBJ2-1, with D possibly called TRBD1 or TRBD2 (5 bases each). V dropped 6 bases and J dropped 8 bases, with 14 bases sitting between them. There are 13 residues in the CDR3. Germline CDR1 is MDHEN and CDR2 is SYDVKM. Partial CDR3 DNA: TGTGCCAGCAGGACCGCCCAGGGAGATGAG. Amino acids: CASRTAQGDE. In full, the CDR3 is CASRTAQGDEQFF.

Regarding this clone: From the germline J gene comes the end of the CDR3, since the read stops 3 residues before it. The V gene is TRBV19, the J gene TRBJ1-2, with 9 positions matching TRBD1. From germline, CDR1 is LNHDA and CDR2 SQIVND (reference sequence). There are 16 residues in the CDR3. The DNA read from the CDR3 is TGTGCCAGTAGTCCCCAGCACGGACAGGGGACAGAAGGC. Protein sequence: CASSPQHGQGTEG. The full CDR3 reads CASSPQHGQGTEGYTF.

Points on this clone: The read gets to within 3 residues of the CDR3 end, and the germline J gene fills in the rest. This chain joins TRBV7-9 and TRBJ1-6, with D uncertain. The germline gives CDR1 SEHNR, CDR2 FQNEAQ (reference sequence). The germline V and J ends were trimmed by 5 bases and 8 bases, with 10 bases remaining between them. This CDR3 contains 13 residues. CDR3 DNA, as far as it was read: TGTGCCAGCAGCCTATCACGGGATTCACCC. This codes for CASSLSRDSP. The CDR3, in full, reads CASSLSRDSPLHF.

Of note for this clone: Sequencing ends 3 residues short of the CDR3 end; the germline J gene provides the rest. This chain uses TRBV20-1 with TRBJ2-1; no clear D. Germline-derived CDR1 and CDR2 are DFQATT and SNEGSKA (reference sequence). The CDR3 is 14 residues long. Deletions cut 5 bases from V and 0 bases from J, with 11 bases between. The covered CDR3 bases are TGCAGTGCTCCGCCCCCCAGCTCCTACAATGAG. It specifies CSAPPPSSYNE. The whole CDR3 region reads CSAPPPSSYNEQFF.

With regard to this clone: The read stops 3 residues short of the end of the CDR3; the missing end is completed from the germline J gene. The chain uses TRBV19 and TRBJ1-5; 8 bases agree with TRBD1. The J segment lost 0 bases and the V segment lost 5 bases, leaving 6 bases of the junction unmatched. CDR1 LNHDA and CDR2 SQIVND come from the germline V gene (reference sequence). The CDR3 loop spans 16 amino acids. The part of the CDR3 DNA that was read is TGTGCCAGTAGTCTCACAGGGGGGTATAGCAATCAGCCC. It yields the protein CASSLTGGYSNQP. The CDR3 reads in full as CASSLTGGYSNQPQHF. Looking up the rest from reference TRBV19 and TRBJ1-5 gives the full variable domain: DGGITQSPKYLFRKEGQNVTLSCEQNLNHDAMYWYRQDPGQGLRLIYYSQIVNDFQKGDIAEGYSVSREKKESFPLTVTSAQKNPTAFYLCASSLTGGYSNQPQHFGDGTRLSIL.

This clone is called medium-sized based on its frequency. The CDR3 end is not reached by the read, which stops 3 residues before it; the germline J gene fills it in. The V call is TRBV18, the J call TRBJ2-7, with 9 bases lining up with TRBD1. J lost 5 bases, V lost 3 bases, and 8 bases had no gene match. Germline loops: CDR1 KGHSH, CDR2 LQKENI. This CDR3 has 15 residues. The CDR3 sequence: CASSPHATGGHEQYF. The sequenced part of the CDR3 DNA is TGTGCCAGCTCACCTCATGCAACAGGGGGCCACGAG.

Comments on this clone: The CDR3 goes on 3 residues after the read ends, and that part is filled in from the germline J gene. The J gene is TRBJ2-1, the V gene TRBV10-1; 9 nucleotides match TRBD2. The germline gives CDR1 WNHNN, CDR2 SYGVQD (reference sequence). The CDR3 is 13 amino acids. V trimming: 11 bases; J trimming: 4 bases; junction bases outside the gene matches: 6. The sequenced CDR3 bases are TGCGCCGGCGGGCTAGCGGGGTACAATGAG. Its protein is CAGGLAGYNE. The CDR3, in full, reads CAGGLAGYNEQFF.